The sequence of this TCR beta chain was determined in a study of T cells expressing NK-cell markers. Study-level findings and limits: Four of the donors also had these clonotypes leading their CD3+CD56-NKG2C+ fraction. It was still unclear whether expanded NKG2C+ T cell clones were HCMV specific. NKG2C+ dominant clonotype frequencies in about six donors were roughly 1.0-7.5% of CD8+ T cells.

Comment on this clonotype: The antigen is unknown.

Following a re-call of the 5' RACE reads, TCRdb has one entry per CDR3 protein and lacks DNA. The sample table includes a few hundred thousand distinct CDR3 sequences. The CDR3 totals 14 residues. Germline V gene lookup returns CDR1 KGHDR and CDR2 SFDVKD. Sample: blood T cells: a sorted CD56 or NKG2C T cell subset, CD4+ or CD8+ T cells, or bulk PBMC T cells (not recorded which). The chain uses TRBV24-1 and TRBJ2-5. This sequence was found in a woman aged 50 to 60 in good health. CDR3: CATSDLTGSETQYF.